What follows is one T cell receptor (beta chain) and its context. The clone's antigen remains unknown. Base-call qualities are not available, and no considerably larger clone is one nucleotide away. These data are taken from a study of cytomegalovirus exposure and HLA in healthy donors (dated by TCRdb to the late 2010s). Broadly, across the study: An earlier analysis of approximately 590 of the donors reported roughly 270 Gb of sequence data and 100 million to 140 million unique TCR beta sequences from about 200 million T cells. An early release covering some 640 HLA-typed donors comprised approximately 290 gigabases of sequencing data and around 86 million unique TCR sequences. Of the roughly 400 genotyped donors, approximately 80% fell in the genetic ancestry cluster associated with self-reported Caucasian donors. The study was designed to test whether signatures of past pathogen exposure could be identified by cataloging public T cell receptors. Using immunosequencing, the study profiled T cell repertoires from 666 subjects and related those repertoires to cytomegalovirus serostatus. A separate validation cohort of 100 to 150 different subjects was used in addition to the approximately 670-subject first cohort. To predict cytomegalovirus infection status, the study brought together high-throughput TCR immunosequencing, statistical association of individual TCRs with disease status, and machine learning. To study patterns of TCR occurrence, a later analysis re-analyzed previously published TCR beta repertoires from several hundred donors and added high-resolution HLA genotyping. Rather than using new phenotypic data, the later analysis identified candidate immune exposures from TCR beta sequences and from how often those sequences occurred across donors. To decide whether each TCR beta V gene segment behaved as functional or pseudogenic, an earlier analysis of fewer than 750 of the donors relied on high-throughput TCR beta sequencing. Alongside the repertoire data, information on donor age, sex, ethnicity and CMV serostatus was compiled. A later genetic analysis used genome-wide SNP genotypes for about three fifths of the 666 donors, treating that subset as a discovery cohort. Every discovery cohort repertoire had been produced on one sequencing platform. Both class I and class II loci were covered by HLA typing, at four-digit resolution. The number of typed donors differed by locus: about 620-640 for A, B, C, DRB1 and DQB1; some 540 for DQA1; roughly 600 for DPA1; and around 450 for DPB1. Roughly five DR-DQ haplotypes were handled as single units for association and clustering because linkage in the cohort was strong. Among about 400 genotyped donors of the cohort, an average of around 250,000 unique TCR beta nucleotide sequences was sequenced per donor, of which 15% to 20% were non-productive. Paper-wide results and their limitations: A further reported finding was that TCR beta sequences accurately predicted the HLA-A and HLA-B alleles for most subjects in the first cohort. Because the 87-base-pair reads could not distinguish some IMGT-functional V segments, including TRBV6-2 and TRBV6-3, those segments were excluded. In vitro tests confirmed that three of the cytomegalovirus-associated TCR beta chains recognize cytomegalovirus antigens. Immune exposure information for the cohort was limited to CMV serostatus. Correlated functional status among segregating V segments might reflect linkage disequilibrium, but an unknown experimental factor could not be ruled out. While some public TCRs were present in many individuals, most TCR sequences turned up only very rarely across donors. In a later analysis, HLA-associated TCR beta chains were found to be more clonally expanded and to have lower generation probabilities than equally common non-associated chains. According to a later analysis, TCR association rates differed among HLA loci, with DRB1 alleles showing the most associated TCRs and HLA-C alleles showing the fewest. In a later genetic analysis, a missense DCLRE1C variant was associated with V-gene and J-gene trimming of TCR beta chains, and the association was replicated in an independent cohort. Several of the top co-occurrence clusters appeared to be linked to parvovirus B19, influenza, CMV and Epstein-Barr virus, according to a later analysis. Some 15 rarely observed V segments, including chromosome 9 orphons, were excluded from the earlier analysis of approximately 600 of the donors because counts were too low. When HLA alleles, especially DR and DQ, strongly co-occurred, attributing TCR associations to individual alleles was difficult. In a later genetic analysis, fewer N-insertions in productive TCRs were reported among donors in an Asian-associated ancestry cluster than the roughly 670-donor mean. The study listed approximately 150 TCR beta chains as associated with cytomegalovirus. The classifier was reported to diagnose cytomegalovirus status with high specificity and sensitivity in both the original and validation cohorts. In this cohort, only TCR beta chains were sequenced, and detectable features were limited by the absence of alpha or paired-chain data. Sequencing depth was assumed to be roughly uniform across donors in the presence/absence analyses, though that assumption may not hold. The authors suggested that the approach could potentially be generalized to other disease states and immunological phenotypes. A group of highly shared sequence variants was considered likely to be a technical artifact of the sequencing pipeline. According to a later analysis, most CMV-associated TCR beta chains appeared to be HLA-restricted, and the HLA associations seemed to be driven largely by CMV exposure. In an earlier analysis of fewer than 700 of the donors, most TCR beta V segments appeared in productive rearrangements about 87% or about 30% of the time, broadly matching IMGT annotations. Because HLA typing was unavailable for some donors at each locus, only the typed subset was used in association tests. A later analysis associated roughly 17,000 TCR beta sequences with specific HLA alleles at a false discovery rate of 0.05.

The method behind the library was the immunoSEQ multiplex PCR assay. For the multiplex PCR, a mixture combining 60 forward primers for TCR Vbeta segments and 13 reverse primers for TCR Jbeta segments was used. The CDR3 region of rearranged TCR beta genes was amplified from genomic DNA by a multiplex PCR assay. The Illumina HiSeq System was used to sequence the amplified TCR beta libraries as 87-base-pair reads. In the original analysis: In a later analysis, around 80 million unique TCR beta chains were counted across the roughly 670 repertoires, and roughly 11 million of these chains were shared by at least two donors. Raw reads were error-corrected and collapsed into unique sequences with a nearest-neighbor algorithm that merged closely related sequences to remove PCR and sequencing errors. Alignment of CDR3 sequences to IMGT reference sequences was used to assign V, D and J gene segments. For a sequence to be retained, a match of at least six nucleotides to both a V gene segment and a J gene segment was required. Rearrangements were called productive when the CDR3 lacked stop codons and stayed in frame with V and J; all others were non-productive. Following IMGT convention, CDR3 was defined as the stretch from the second conserved V-encoded cysteine to the conserved J-encoded phenylalanine. The earlier analysis of some 600 of the donors excluded sequences that lacked an unambiguous match to a single V gene segment. An earlier analysis of roughly 590 of the donors called V segments functional above 56.7% productive rearrangements and segregating when the between-donor standard deviation exceeded 5%. A statistical classification framework was built to diagnose cytomegalovirus status from the catalog of TCR beta chain sequences. In a later analysis, V and J genes were assigned by comparing TCR nucleotide sequences against IMGT/GENE-DB human TR gene sequences. Using the TCRdist pipeline, a later analysis assigned CDR3 sequences along with most-parsimonious VDJ recombination scenarios. In a later analysis, each TCR beta chain was defined by its CDR3 amino acid sequence together with its V-gene family, and reads without a unique V-gene family were excluded. A later analysis removed 550 to 700 highly shared, low-generation-probability nucleotide sequences to deal with suspected cross-contamination and a sequencing artifact. For each public chain, a later analysis derived a clonal expansion index from normalized ranks of inferred template counts within each repertoire. In a later analysis, generation probabilities were computed with a VDJ recombination model fitted to out-of-frame rearrangements, and the resulting probabilities were checked against IGoR. Hypergeometric tests were used in a later analysis to score TCR-TCR, TCR-HLA and TCR-CMV co-occurrence, with a repertoire-size bias correction applied to the TCR pairs. In a later analysis, false discovery rates were estimated by permuting HLA or CMV assignments 20 times. In a later analysis, co-occurring TCRs were grouped with DBSCAN, and TCRdist sequence similarity was added when clustering was performed within HLA-allele-positive subsets. For co-occurrence clustering, repertoires with fewer than 30,000 or more than 120,000 public chains were excluded, along with a handful of repertoires with anomalous nucleotide sharing. Entries here come from immuneACCESS through TCRdb and include only in-frame sequences with V and J called. Some clones fail to appear in such tables; in the studies checked, an unresolved V gene covers under half of the shortfall, and the cause of the remainder is unknown. V and J calls and clone size are those listed in that table; D and trimming were worked out from the DNA. The table for this sample lists under 150,000 clones; around four fifths of them were counted only once. Clones ranked in the top ten supply about 1.5% of the sample.

The cohort consisted of more than 650 healthy bone marrow donors. All cohort members were sampled while nominally healthy, although unrecorded immune exposures were likely present. The donor was CMV seronegative and was included in the group of a few hundred seronegative cohort members. A peripheral blood sample was provided by each donor, and peripheral blood mononuclear cells were used for TCR beta sequencing. The Qiagen DNeasy Blood Extraction Kit was used to extract genomic DNA from the blood cell samples. V was cut back by 1 base and J by 11 bases, leaving a gap of 11 bases between them. CDR1 and CDR2 (DFQATT, SNEGSKA) derive from the germline V gene (reference sequence). The CDR3 holds 11 amino acids from the cysteine to the phenylalanine. Only CDR3 DNA remains: 33 bases, in frame from the first base.

This TCR was recovered from a man aged 35 to 55 in good health and CMV-seronegative. Recombination linked TRBV20-1 to TRBJ1-1; no D gene call is confident. Sequences were obtained from PBMCs. For the CDR3, the sequence is CSARALDRAFF. The DNA reads as follows: TGCAGTGCTAGAGCGTTAGATCGGGCTTTCTTT.